The 20 T cell receptor beta chains given below trace back to one sample, sequenced in a study of OX40 agonist ivuxolimab in advanced cancers. Here immunoSEQ multiplex PCR was the method, and the copy in TCRdb shows in-frame clones only, minus some. The sample comprises around 68,000 clones, approximately 90% of which are singletons, and around 1.1% rests with the top ten. Sequenced material: CD4+ or CD8+ T cells sorted from blood, taken in a trial of the OX40 agonist ivuxolimab. Source of these receptors: an adult with an advanced solid tumor such as melanoma, head and neck, liver or kidney cancer.

The V and J genes are TRBV10-3 and TRBJ1-4, with D unresolved. CDR3 length: 13 residues. CDR1 is ENHRY and CDR2 is SYGVKD in the germline V gene. The V and J ends lost 6 bases and 7 bases respectively, with 12 bases between them. As DNA, the CDR3 is TGTGCCATCAGCCCCGGGATGAGTGAAAAACTGTTTTTT. Its translation is CAISPGMSEKLFF.

This clone was recorded a few times. The chain carries TRBV23-1 and TRBJ1-3; D call uncertain. TRBV23-1 falls under the ORF class, with uncertain function. The CDR3 contains 18 residues. Trimming pared 7 bases from V and 4 bases from J, leaving 26 bases between. For the CDR3, the DNA is TGCGCCAGCAAAGGGTTGGGAAACAAGGTGGGGTACGGAAACACCATATATTTT. Translation: CASKGLGNKVGYGNTIYF.

The chain is built from TRBV11-3 and TRBJ2-1; the match to TRBD2 covers 8 bases. This CDR3 is 16 amino acids long. Germline CDR1 and CDR2: SGHNT and YENEEA. V shed 0 bases and J 10 bases; nucleotides not matched to a gene: 11. In DNA, the CDR3 is TGTGCCAGCAGCTTAGATCAAGTCGGGAGGGCCGGCGAGCAGTTCTTC. Its protein product is CASSLDQVGRAGEQFF.

The CDR3 coding sequence is TGCGCCAGCACCCCAAGGACTAGCGGGACCCCTGAGGGGGACAATGAGCAGTTCTTC. Translated, it gives CASTPRTSGTPEGDNEQFF. This chain joins TRBV5-1 and TRBJ2-1; 12 nucleotides match TRBD2. J was trimmed by 5 bases and V by 6 bases; bases with no gene match: 18. Germline V gene sequence: CDR1 SGHRS, CDR2 YFSETQ. The CDR3 consists of 19 residues.

V gene TRBV2 combines with J gene TRBJ2-3, with TRBD2 matching over 16 bases. This CDR3 has 21 amino acids. Germline assignment: CDR1 SNHLY and CDR2 FYNNEI. V shed 7 bases, J shed 1 base, and the junction held 17 bases outside the gene matches. The CDR3 loop reads CASKNRPGTSGRASGTDTQYF. The CDR3, as DNA: TGTGCCAGCAAAAATAGGCCCGGGACTAGCGGGAGGGCTAGTGGCACAGATACGCAGTATTTT. The whole variable domain, remainder taken from reference TRBV2 and TRBJ2-3, is EPEVTQTPSHQVTQMGQEVILRCVPISNHLYFYWYRQILGQKVEFLVSFYNNEISEKSEIFDDQFSVERPDGSNFTLKIRSTKLEDSAMYFCASKNRPGTSGRASGTDTQYFGPGTRLTVL.

The J gene is TRBJ2-1, the V gene TRBV6-4; 9 bases are shared with TRBD2. Per the germline V gene, CDR1 is MRHNA and CDR2 is SNTAGT. The CDR3 length is 19 residues. V dropped 4 bases and J dropped 9; count of bases not matched to a gene: 22. Here the CDR3 reads CASSGPSGAASFPYGEQFF. DNA for the CDR3: TGTGCCAGCAGTGGCCCTAGCGGGGCCGCCTCCTTTCCATATGGTGAGCAGTTCTTC.

The DNA for the CDR3 is TGTGCCAGCAGCTTAATGGGGGCTGATCAGCCCCAGCATTTT. Protein product: CASSLMGADQPQHF. The chain joins TRBV11-2 to TRBJ1-5; tentative D call: TRBD1 (6 bases). Trimming pared 2 bases from V and 5 bases from J, leaving 10 bases between. The length of the CDR3 is 14 residues. The germline V gene has CDR1 SGHAT and CDR2 FQNNGV.

The CDR3 nucleotides are TGCGCCAGCAGTGAGGGCAGGGTCGAAAAACTGTTTTTT. Protein product: CASSEGRVEKLFF. J is TRBJ1-4 and V is TRBV10-2, with a weak D call TRBD1 (5 bases). Germline V gene sequence: CDR1 WSHSY, CDR2 SAAADI. Trimming left V 2 bases short and J 8 bases short, with 9 bases between. This CDR3 has 13 amino acids.

The chain couples TRBV5-1 to TRBJ1-6; TRBD1 might be the D (6 bases). Trimming took 0 bases from V and 8 from J, leaving 12 bases between them. Germline CDR1 SGHRS, CDR2 YFSETQ. The CDR3 loop spans 15 amino acids. CDR3 residues: CASSLEGGMHSPLHF. DNA for the CDR3: TGCGCCAGCAGCTTGGAGGGGGGCATGCATTCACCCCTCCACTTT.

J is TRBJ1-5 and V is TRBV30, with D maybe TRBD1 (5 bases). V gave up 5 bases and J gave up 4 bases, with 15 bases separating them. The CDR3 runs 14 residues. Germline V gene sequence: CDR1 GTSNPN, CDR2 SVGIG (reference sequence). CDR3 in amino acids: CAWLRGEGNQPQHF. The DNA for the CDR3 is TGTGCCTGGCTTAGGGGAGAGGGGAATCAGCCCCAGCATTTT.

In this sample, this clone turned up once. This chain joins TRBV5-1 and TRBJ2-1, with 13 bases identical to TRBD2. The CDR3 extends over 15 amino acids. With 4 bases clipped from V and 4 bases from J, the junction kept 2 bases outside the gene matches. Per germline, CDR1 SGHRS and CDR2 YFSETQ. The CDR3 DNA follows: TGCGCCAGCAGCACGGGACTAGCGGGGTACAATGAGCAGTTCTTC. This sequence encodes CASSTGLAGYNEQFF.

J is TRBJ1-3 and V is TRBV5-1; D gene uncertain. Germline values: CDR1 SGHRS, CDR2 YFSETQ. Trimming took off 6 bases at V and 3 bases at J, with 10 bases between the two ends. This CDR3 comprises 13 residues. CDR3 amino acids: CASNEADGNTIYF. In DNA, the CDR3 is TGCGCCAGCAATGAGGCGGATGGAAACACCATATATTTT.

The chain employs TRBV4-1 and TRBJ2-2; D is possibly TRBD1 or TRBD2 (6 bases each). The germline V gene encodes CDR1 MGHRA and CDR2 YSYEKL. V was shortened by 5 bases and J by 1 base, with 17 bases between the two germline ends. The CDR3 runs 17 residues. The CDR3 bases are TGCGCCAGCAGCTTAAGAAGGGGGGAGCAGAACACCGGGGAGCTGTTTTTT. Translation: CASSLRRGEQNTGELFF.

Details on this clone: Additional DNA sequences in this sample encode the identical CDR3. The chain recombines TRBV12-5 with TRBJ2-5; D perhaps matches TRBD1 (5 bases). This CDR3 has 14 amino acids. Trimming took off 1 base at V and 1 base at J, with 7 bases between the two ends. Germline CDR1 and CDR2: LGHNT and FRNRAP. CDR3 residues: CASGLGQPQETQYF. The CDR3 bases are TGTGCTAGTGGTTTGGGACAGCCCCAAGAGACCCAGTACTTC.

The chain combines TRBV20-1 with TRBJ2-7; D is unclear. The germline gives CDR1 DFQATT, CDR2 SNEGSKA (reference sequence). Trimming removed 6 bases from V and 5 bases from J, with 11 bases in between. The CDR3 is made up of 11 amino acids. CDR3 protein: CSASVQHEQYF. DNA of the CDR3: TGCAGTGCCTCCGTGCAGCACGAGCAGTACTTC.

The chain carries TRBV5-8 and TRBJ1-2; 12 positions agree with TRBD1. Trimming removed 1 base from V and 7 bases from J; junction bases left unmatched: 20. Germline CDR1 SGHTS, CDR2 YDEGEE. The CDR3 is 20 residues long. CDR3 loop: CASSLRPGTGGQVGKGGYTF. CDR3 nucleotide sequence: TGTGCCAGCAGCTTGCGGCCCGGGACAGGGGGCCAAGTAGGAAAGGGTGGCTACACCTTC.

The chain joins TRBV27 to TRBJ2-1; no clear D gene. The CDR3 sequence is 16 residues long. V lost 7 bases, J lost 2 bases, and 18 bases lay in between. Germline lookup yields CDR1 MNHEY and CDR2 SMNVEV (reference sequence). The CDR3 sequence: CASKPNRGLTYNEQFF. The CDR3, as DNA: TGTGCCAGCAAACCGAACAGAGGCCTAACCTACAATGAGCAGTTCTTC.

The chain employs TRBV5-6 and TRBJ2-7; D might be TRBD2 (7 bases). The germline V gene encodes CDR1 SGHDT and CDR2 YYEEEE. The CDR3 loop spans 16 amino acids. Trimming stripped 3 bases from V and 4 bases from J, with 20 bases between. DNA of the CDR3: TGTGCCAGCAGCTCGACGGGGGCTGGGGGAGGGTACGAGCAGTACTTC. Amino acid sequence: CASSSTGAGGGYEQYF.

The rearrangement joins TRBV5-8 to TRBJ1-6; 7 bases are a match to TRBD1. The germline gives CDR1 SGHTS, CDR2 YDEGEE. The ends lost 0 bases at V and 9 bases at J; junction bases unmatched: 12. This CDR3 is built from 17 residues. CDR3 loop: CASSLEGTAPAGSPLHF. CDR3 bases: TGTGCCAGCAGCTTGGAGGGGACAGCTCCTGCTGGTTCACCCCTCCACTTT.

V and J are TRBV19 and TRBJ1-3, with a possible D match to TRBD1 (5 bases). Between the trimmed V and J ends, which lost 7 bases and 4 bases, there was a span of 11 bases. The CDR3 consists of 13 residues. The V gene's germline CDR1 is LNHDA and CDR2 SQIVND (reference sequence). Written as DNA, the CDR3 is TGTGCCAGTAACCAGGGTCCCGGAAACACCATATATTTT. It specifies CASNQGPGNTIYF.